The T cell receptor beta chain described here comes from a study of cytomegalovirus exposure and HLA in healthy donors (dated by TCRdb to 2016 to 2017). Broadly, across the study: In an earlier analysis of fewer than 750 of the donors, 250 to 350 Gb of sequence data and 120 million or so unique TCR beta sequences from about 179 million T cells were reported. An early release that covered roughly 600 HLA-typed donors contained about 300 gigabases of sequencing data and 80 million or so unique TCR sequences. Of the approximately 370 genotyped donors, 80% to 90% were placed in the genetic ancestry cluster associated with self-reported Caucasian donors. The aim of the study was to test whether cataloging public T cell receptors could identify signatures of past pathogen exposure. The study used immunosequencing to profile the T cell repertoires of several hundred subjects and linked those repertoires to cytomegalovirus serostatus. In addition to the first cohort of roughly 670 subjects, a separate validation cohort of 130 or so different subjects was used. To predict cytomegalovirus infection status, the study combined high-throughput TCR immunosequencing, statistical association of individual TCRs with disease status, and machine learning. A later analysis re-examined previously published TCR beta repertoires from more than 600 donors and added high-resolution HLA genotyping to investigate patterns of TCR occurrence. The later analysis used no new phenotypic data to find candidate immune exposures, relying instead on TCR beta sequences and their occurrence across donors. An earlier analysis of approximately 640 of the donors applied high-throughput TCR beta sequencing to assess whether each TCR beta V gene segment acted as functional or pseudogenic. Donor age, sex, ethnicity and CMV serostatus were compiled together with the repertoire data. A later genetic analysis used genome-wide SNP genotypes for about 65% of the 666 donors, treating that subset as a discovery cohort. Every repertoire in the discovery cohort had been generated on one and the same sequencing platform. Both class I and class II loci were covered by HLA typing, at four-digit resolution. The number of donors typed differed by locus, with 629-630 for A, B, C, DRB1 and DQB1, roughly 520 for DQA1, over 600 for DPA1, and about 450 for DPB1. Several DR-DQ haplotypes were treated as single units for association and clustering because of strong linkage in the cohort. Across some 400 genotyped donors of the cohort, an average of approximately 200,000 unique TCR beta nucleotide sequences per donor were sequenced, and 15% to 20% of those sequences were non-productive. General findings and caveats noted by the study authors: According to a later analysis, parvovirus B19, influenza, CMV and Epstein-Barr virus appeared linked to several top co-occurrence clusters. Only TCR beta chains were sequenced in this cohort, and the absence of alpha or paired-chain data limited detectable features. At a false discovery rate of 0.05, a later analysis linked about 17,000 TCR beta sequences to specific HLA alleles. In vitro tests confirmed that a few of the cytomegalovirus-associated TCR beta chains recognize cytomegalovirus antigens. An association between a missense DCLRE1C variant and V-gene and J-gene trimming of TCR beta chains was found in a later genetic analysis and replicated in an independent cohort. In a later analysis, HLA-associated TCR beta chains showed more clonal expansion and lower generation probabilities than non-associated chains that were equally common. In both the original and validation cohorts, the classifier was reported to diagnose cytomegalovirus status with high specificity and sensitivity. A cluster of highly shared sequence variants was judged likely to be a technical artifact of the sequencing pipeline. In a later analysis, most CMV-associated TCR beta chains were found to appear HLA-restricted, with HLA associations seemingly driven largely by CMV exposure. A total of 150 or so TCR beta chains were listed by the study as associated with cytomegalovirus. When HLA alleles, especially DR and DQ, strongly co-occurred, attributing TCR associations to individual alleles was difficult. The authors suggested that the approach could potentially be generalized to other disease states and immunological phenotypes. According to a later genetic analysis, donors in an Asian-associated ancestry cluster had fewer N-insertions in productive TCRs than the roughly 700-donor mean. For the cohort, immune exposure information was limited to CMV serostatus. In a later analysis, the rate of TCR association differed among HLA loci, with DRB1 alleles having the most associated TCRs and HLA-C alleles having the fewest. Correlated functional status among segregating V segments might reflect linkage disequilibrium, but an unknown experimental factor could not be ruled out. HLA typing was unavailable for some donors at each locus, so association tests used only the typed subset. A further reported finding was that TCR beta sequences accurately predicted the HLA-A and HLA-B alleles for most subjects in the first cohort. Because counts were too low, more than 15 rarely observed V segments, including chromosome 9 orphons, were excluded from the earlier analysis of several hundred of the donors. Most TCR sequences were seen in very few donors, while some public TCRs were found in many individuals. Presence/absence analyses assumed roughly uniform sequencing depth across donors, an assumption that may not hold. Broadly in line with IMGT annotations, most TCR beta V segments showed up in productive rearrangements about 87% or about 30% of the time in an earlier analysis of 450 to 750 of the donors.

The cohort was made up of about 670 healthy bone marrow donors. At the time of sampling, all cohort members were nominally healthy, though unrecorded immune exposures were likely present. The donor tested CMV seronegative and was one of the 352 seronegative cohort members. A peripheral blood sample was provided by each donor, and peripheral blood mononuclear cells were used for TCR beta sequencing. Genomic DNA extraction from the blood cell samples was performed with the Qiagen DNeasy Blood Extraction Kit. Library preparation employed the immunoSEQ multiplex PCR assay. The multiplex PCR relied on a mix of 60 forward primers for TCR Vbeta segments and 13 reverse primers for TCR Jbeta segments. Amplification of the CDR3 region of rearranged TCR beta genes was performed with a multiplex PCR assay on genomic DNA. On the Illumina HiSeq System, the amplified TCR beta libraries were sequenced as 87-base-pair reads. The source study handled its data this way. In a later analysis, tens of millions of unique TCR beta chains were counted across the 500 to 700 repertoires, and roughly 11 million of these chains were shared by at least two donors. Raw reads were error-corrected and collapsed into unique sequences by a nearest-neighbor algorithm in which closely related sequences were merged to remove PCR and sequencing errors. Alignment of CDR3 sequences to IMGT reference sequences was used to assign V, D and J gene segments. For a sequence to be retained, a match of at least six nucleotides was required to both a V gene segment and a J gene segment. A rearrangement was called productive if the CDR3 had no stop codons and remained in frame with V and J, and every other rearrangement was called non-productive. Following IMGT convention, CDR3 was defined as the stretch from the second conserved V-encoded cysteine to the conserved J-encoded phenylalanine. Sequences without an unambiguous match to a single V gene segment were excluded from the earlier analysis of 587 of the donors. In an earlier analysis of approximately 560 of the donors, a V segment was called functional when productive rearrangements were above 56.7%, and segregating when the standard deviation between donors exceeded 5%. A statistical classification framework was built to diagnose cytomegalovirus status from the catalog of TCR beta chain sequences. A later analysis assigned V and J genes by comparing TCR nucleotide sequences with IMGT/GENE-DB human TR gene sequences. Using the TCRdist pipeline, a later analysis assigned CDR3 sequences along with most-parsimonious VDJ recombination scenarios. A later analysis defined each TCR beta chain by its CDR3 amino acid sequence plus V-gene family, and excluded reads lacking a unique V-gene family. As a way to deal with suspected cross-contamination and a sequencing artifact, a later analysis dropped approximately 590 nucleotide sequences that were highly shared and had low generation probability. In a later analysis, a clonal expansion index for each public chain was calculated from normalized within-repertoire ranks of inferred template counts. In a later analysis, generation probabilities were computed with a VDJ recombination model fitted to out-of-frame rearrangements, and the resulting probabilities were checked against IGoR. A later analysis scored TCR-TCR, TCR-HLA and TCR-CMV co-occurrence with hypergeometric tests, applying a repertoire-size bias correction to TCR pairs. A later analysis estimated false discovery rates by permuting HLA or CMV assignments 20 times. In a later analysis, co-occurring TCRs were grouped using DBSCAN, and TCRdist sequence similarity was added for clustering within HLA-allele-positive subsets. Co-occurrence clustering excluded repertoires with fewer than 30,000 or more than 120,000 public chains, plus five with anomalous nucleotide sharing. This immuneACCESS table, as held by TCRdb, lists in-frame sequences with V and J called but not all clones. Of the missing ones, under half trace to an unresolved V gene in checked studies; the others have no known cause. D and trimming were read from the DNA, whereas the V and J calls and clone size are those reported in that table. The table for this sample lists about 190,000 clones; around nine tenths of them were counted only once. The ten top clones hold about 1.7% of the sample.

Concerning this clone: Its antigen is currently not known. No clone much larger than this one lies a single base away; base qualities are absent.

Sequences were obtained from PBMCs. This TCR came from a woman aged 18-29 years in good health and CMV-seronegative.

The CDR3 here reads CAWGGLGGYTF. The DNA sequence is given as TGTGCCTGGGGGGGACTAGGTGGCTACACCTTC. The sequence is built from TRBV30 and TRBJ1-2; the D region possibly corresponds to TRBD1 (5 bases align). CDR1 and CDR2, per the germline V gene (reference sequence), are GTSNPN and SVGIG. V loses 5 bases of germline sequence and J loses 7 bases, and the interval between the two ends is 11 bases. The CDR3 contains 11 residues, cysteine and phenylalanine counted. Left in the record is the CDR3 DNA by itself, 33 bases read in frame from the first base.